This entry concerns a single TCR beta chain. Its antigen remains unidentified. Samples each yielded at least 6 micrograms of total RNA. The source of the sample is a study of blood T cells in healthy people across ages. The authors ran a second PCR of about 7 to 11 cycles using a sample-barcoded 5' primer and a J-beta primer mix. MiXCR, applied by TCRdb to the 5' RACE reads, yields one record per CDR3 protein. The profile shows 800,000 or so distinct CDR3 sequences, just under 25% of them singletons. General study points: Any conclusive comparison of naive versus antigen-experienced cells was prevented by using unsorted PBMCs.

The CDR3 covers 13 residues. V shed 5 bases and J shed 2 bases, with 10 bases lying between them. Germline V CDR1 and CDR2: SGHTA, FQGNSA. These data were also filed under a second study, of T cells of mothers and their children. In that study: Across the analysis, no persistent microchimeric T cell clones were detected.

Sequencing used blood. V usage is TRBV7-2 and J usage is TRBJ2-7, with D unclear. The receptor was derived from a boy aged 5 to 17 in good health. As DNA, the CDR3 is TGTGCCAGCAGCGTGGACGGCACCTACGAGCAGTACTTC. It encodes CASSVDGTYEQYF.